The 26 T cell receptor beta chains presented below share a single source sample, sequenced in a study of a mutant IDH1 vaccine in newly diagnosed glioma. Some clones are missing from TCRdb's copy, which holds only in-frame ones; the method was immunoSEQ multiplex PCR. Here the sample spans some 70,000 clones, 60% to 85% being singletons. Time point: baseline, week 1 (first vaccination visit). Indicated treatment: pre-vaccination baseline after standard-of-care therapy. The sample consisted of PBMCs, taken from a glioma patient treated with radiotherapy, temozolomide or both. These receptors all stem from a man between 50 and 59 years old with glioma.

This clone was found a few times. The gene calls are TRBV30 and TRBJ1-2; D is ambiguous. V was shortened by 1 base and J by 7 bases, with 10 bases between the two germline ends. From germline, CDR1 is GTSNPN and CDR2 SVGIG (reference sequence). This CDR3 region has 12 residues. The CDR3 reads CAWSDISGGYTF. CDR3 in DNA: TGTGCCTGGAGTGATATCAGTGGTGGCTACACCTTC. Together with reference TRBV30 and TRBJ1-2, the CDR3 gives the full variable domain: SQTIHQWPATLVQPVGSPLSLECTVEGTSNPNLYWYRQAAGRGLQLLFYSVGIGQISSEVPQNLSASRPQDRQFILSSKKLLLSDSGFYLCAWSDISGGYTFGSGTRLTVV.

The V call is TRBV5-4, the J call TRBJ1-2; 11 bases are shared with TRBD1. Unmatched junction bases numbered 9, after V lost 0 bases and J lost 8 bases. Germline CDR1 and CDR2: SGHNT and YYREEE (reference sequence). The CDR3 runs to 16 residues. The CDR3 nucleotides are TGTGCCAGCAGCTTGGGAAAGGACAGGGGGCTTGGAGGCTACACCTTC. Protein sequence: CASSLGKDRGLGGYTF.

V gene TRBV18 combines with J gene TRBJ1-1; 9 bases fit TRBD1. The germline V gene has CDR1 KGHSH and CDR2 LQKENI. After removal of 2 bases from V and 4 bases from J, the junction contained 5 bases not matched to a gene. This CDR3 contains 15 residues. This CDR3 reads CASSPGLTGGTEAFF. The CDR3 DNA sequence: TGTGCCAGCTCACCAGGGTTGACAGGGGGCACTGAAGCTTTCTTT.

The chain links TRBV5-6 to TRBJ2-3; 8 bases match TRBD1. The CDR3 extends over 15 amino acids. CDR1 SGHDT and CDR2 YYEEEE come from the germline V gene. Unmatched junction bases numbered 3, after V lost 0 bases and J lost 3 bases. The CDR3 coding sequence is TGTGCCAGCAGCTTGGGGGGACAGGTGACAGATACGCAGTATTTT. This gives the protein CASSLGGQVTDTQYF. The whole variable domain, remainder taken from reference TRBV5-6 and TRBJ2-3, is DAGVTQSPTHLIKTRGQQVTLRCSPKSGHDTVSWYQQALGQGPQFIFQYYEEEERQRGNFPDRFSGHQFPNYSSELNVNALLLGDSALYLCASSLGGQVTDTQYFGPGTRLTVL.

The J gene is TRBJ1-6, the V gene TRBV6-5, with D maybe TRBD1 (5 bases). Germline CDR1 reads MNHEY; CDR2 reads SVGAGI. The CDR3 is 13 residues long. Trimming took 6 bases from V and 7 from J, leaving 10 bases between them. Here the CDR3 DNA reads TGTGCCAGCAGAAGGGACGGAAATTCACCCCTCCACTTT. Its translation: CASRRDGNSPLHF.

V gene TRBV5-4 combines with J gene TRBJ2-1, with 11 nucleotides matching TRBD1. V was clipped by 3 bases and J by 7 bases; unmatched bases: 0. CDR3 length: 13 residues. Germline V gene sequence: CDR1 SGHNT, CDR2 YYREEE (reference sequence). CDR3 loop: CASSWDRGNEQFF. CDR3 sequence (DNA): TGTGCCAGCAGCTGGGACAGGGGGAATGAGCAGTTCTTC.

This chain uses TRBV27 with TRBJ2-3; tentatively, D is TRBD1 (6 bases). Trimming took 5 bases from V and 2 from J, leaving 20 bases between them. CDR3 length equals 17 residues. CDR1 is MNHEY and CDR2 is SMNVEV in the germline V gene (reference sequence). CDR3 residues: CASSRGQPPLPTDTQYF. DNA for the CDR3: TGTGCCAGCAGTCGTGGACAGCCTCCCTTGCCCACAGATACGCAGTATTTT.

The chain couples TRBV30 to TRBJ2-2; D might be TRBD2 (5 bases). The CDR3 loop spans 14 amino acids. Trimming shortened V by 0 bases and J by 1 base, and 6 bases separated the two germline ends. Per germline, CDR1 GTSNPN and CDR2 SVGIG (reference sequence). CDR3 in DNA: TGTGCCTGGAGTGTAGGAGGGAACACCGGGGAGCTGTTTTTT. Translation gives CAWSVGGNTGELFF.

The rearrangement uses TRBV6-6 and TRBJ1-1; D call uncertain. In germline, CDR1 is MNHNY, CDR2 SVGAGI (reference sequence). Trimming removed 3 bases from V and 6 bases from J, with 8 bases in between. This CDR3 is 12 amino acids long. The CDR3 DNA sequence: TGTGCCAGCAGTTATCAGGAGGCTGAAGCTTTCTTT. Its translation: CASSYQEAEAFF.

This chain links TRBV4-2 with TRBJ1-5; possibly TRBD1 for D (5 bases). The V and J ends lost 3 bases and 5 bases respectively, with 14 bases between them. The CDR3 sequence is 15 residues long. CDR1 is LGHNA, CDR2 YNFKEQ, per germline. CDR3 protein: CASSQVTAFDQPQHF. Here the CDR3 DNA reads TGTGCCAGCAGCCAGGTGACAGCTTTTGATCAGCCCCAGCATTTT.

The V gene is TRBV29-1, the J gene TRBJ2-5; D remains ambiguous. V lost 4 bases and J lost 4, with 4 bases in between. The CDR3 runs to 10 residues. CDR1 is SQVTM, CDR2 ANQGSEA, per germline. The CDR3 region is CSVVVETQYF. In DNA, the CDR3 is TGCAGCGTTGTCGTAGAGACCCAGTACTTC.

CDR3 amino acids: CASSLPGDYGYTF. CDR3 nucleotide sequence: TGTGCCAGCAGCCTTCCTGGGGACTATGGCTACACCTTC. The rearrangement uses TRBV7-2 and TRBJ1-2; D gene uncertain. In germline, CDR1 is SGHTA, CDR2 FQGNSA. V was pared by 5 bases and J by 3 bases, with 10 bases between. This CDR3 is 13 amino acids long.

The chain couples TRBV27 to TRBJ1-2; 7 positions agree with TRBD1. The CDR3 is 12 amino acids. Per the germline V gene, CDR1 is MNHEY and CDR2 is SMNVEV (reference sequence). V dropped 8 bases and J dropped 3; count of bases not matched to a gene: 3. This CDR3 is CASGGTDYGYTF. The CDR3 DNA follows: TGTGCCAGCGGAGGGACAGACTATGGCTACACCTTC.

Here the CDR3 reads CASSSTTGDKNIQYF. The DNA for the CDR3 is TGCGCCAGCAGCTCCACAACAGGGGACAAAAACATTCAGTACTTC. V gene TRBV5-1 combines with J gene TRBJ2-4, with TRBD1 identical over 7 bases. The CDR3 loop spans 15 amino acids. Germline lookup yields CDR1 SGHRS and CDR2 YFSETQ. Germline trimming cut 3 bases from V and 3 bases from J; bases unmatched to any gene: 6.

The chain uses TRBV29-1 and TRBJ1-2; D is undetermined. Trimming cost V 4 bases and J 7 bases, with 16 bases left between them. The CDR3 length is 13 residues. Germline loops: CDR1 SQVTM, CDR2 ANQGSEA. Written as DNA, the CDR3 is TGCAGCGTTGGTATGGGAAGGCAGAGTGGCTACACCTTC. Its protein is CSVGMGRQSGYTF.

This chain connects TRBV6-1 to TRBJ1-3, with TRBD1 matching over 7 bases. Germline CDR1 is MNHNS and CDR2 is SASEGT. The CDR3 is 19 residues long. The trim removed 1 base at V and 0 bases at J, leaving 12 bases unmatched. The CDR3 nucleotides read TGTGCCAGCAGTGAAGTCACGGGGGGGGACAGACCCTCTGGAAACACCATATATTTT. It is translated as CASSEVTGGDRPSGNTIYF.

The chain recombines TRBV27 with TRBJ1-5; D might be TRBD1 (5 bases). Trimming left V 6 bases short and J 0 bases short, with 12 bases between. This CDR3 comprises 15 residues. The germline gives CDR1 MNHEY, CDR2 SMNVEV (reference sequence). The CDR3 loop reads CASRYSQGSNQPQHF. CDR3 nucleotide sequence: TGTGCCAGCAGATACAGTCAGGGTAGCAATCAGCCCCAGCATTTT.

This chain uses TRBV6-5 with TRBJ1-1; D remains ambiguous. Germline V gene data show CDR1 as MNHEY and CDR2 as SVGAGI. The V and J ends lost 5 bases and 13 bases respectively, with 20 bases between them. The CDR3 has 13 residues. The CDR3 DNA is TGTGCCAGCAGTGCCTTATCGACCCTGGGGATTTTCTTT. Translation: CASSALSTLGIFF.

The chain uses TRBV6-1 and TRBJ1-5, with 7 bases lining up with TRBD1. Germline V gene sequence: CDR1 MNHNS, CDR2 SASEGT. The CDR3 has 13 amino acids. The ends lost 3 bases at V and 4 bases at J; junction bases unmatched: 0. The CDR3 protein is CASSEGQNQPQHF. CDR3 DNA: TGTGCCAGCAGTGAGGGACAGAATCAGCCCCAGCATTTT.

The chain employs TRBV28 and TRBJ1-2; D not resolved. V dropped 3 bases and J dropped 6 bases, with 14 bases sitting between them. CDR3 size: 14 residues. Germline CDR1 MDHEN, CDR2 SYDVKM. The CDR3 sequence is CASSFHPKGHGYTF. The CDR3 bases are TGTGCCAGCAGTTTCCATCCTAAGGGCCATGGCTACACCTTC.

The V and J genes are TRBV30 and TRBJ2-3, with D unclear. Germline lookup yields CDR1 GTSNPN and CDR2 SVGIG (reference sequence). V lost 1 base to trimming and J lost 6 bases, with 8 bases between them. This CDR3 comprises 12 residues. CDR3 protein: CAWSARKDTQYF. CDR3 coding DNA: TGTGCCTGGAGTGCTCGAAAGGATACGCAGTATTTT.

The J gene is TRBJ1-4, the V gene TRBV25-1; D is unclear. The ends were cut back, 1 base at V and 11 bases at J, with 14 bases in the middle. The length of the CDR3 is 14 residues. Germline V CDR1 and CDR2: MGHDK, SYGVNS. CDR3 sequence reads: CASSESGQTGKLFF. The CDR3 region has the DNA TGTGCCAGCAGTGAATCGGGCCAAACGGGGAAACTGTTTTTT. The variable domain in full, with the rest retrieved from reference TRBV25-1 and TRBJ1-4, is EADIYQTPRYLVIGTGKKITLECSQTMGHDKMYWYQQDPGMELHLIHYSYGVNSTEKGDLSSESTVSRIRTEHFPLTLESARPSHTSQYLCASSESGQTGKLFFGSGTQLSVL.

The chain recombines TRBV5-1 with TRBJ2-1; TRBD2 matches 13 bases. The junction had 3 bases not matched to a gene; V was cut back by 4 bases and J by 2 bases. The CDR3 runs to 16 residues. Looked up from germline, CDR1 is SGHRS and CDR2 is YFSETQ. CDR3 residues: CASSPTSGGTYNEQFF. The DNA for the CDR3 is TGCGCCAGCAGCCCGACTAGCGGGGGGACCTACAATGAGCAGTTCTTC.

The gene calls are TRBV20-1 and TRBJ1-3; D remains unclear. The V and J ends lost 8 bases and 1 base respectively, with 6 bases between them. The CDR3 is 11 residues long. Germline V gene sequence: CDR1 DFQATT, CDR2 SNEGSKA (reference sequence). As DNA, the CDR3 is TGCAGTCCCAGATCTGGAAACACCATATATTTT. This sequence encodes CSPRSGNTIYF.

This sequence joins TRBV6-5 and TRBJ1-2, with a weak D call TRBD1 (6 bases). The V end was cut by 7 bases, the J end by 8 bases, with 11 bases between. The CDR3 contains 11 residues. In germline, CDR1 is MNHEY, CDR2 SVGAGI. The DNA for the CDR3 is TGTGCCAGCACCTCGGGGGCCGGCTACACCTTC. Translating it yields CASTSGAGYTF.

The chain carries TRBV4-2 and TRBJ2-3; TRBD2 matches at 9 bases. V lost 3 bases and J lost 0; bases outside the gene matches: 4. CDR1 LGHNA and CDR2 YNFKEQ come from the germline V gene. The CDR3 is 16 residues long. The CDR3 loop reads CASSHWTSESTDTQYF. DNA for the CDR3: TGTGCCAGCAGCCACTGGACTAGCGAAAGCACAGATACGCAGTATTTT.